The 24 T cell receptor beta chains listed next were all sequenced from one sample in a study of T cell repertoires in cytomegalovirus infection. Their cognate antigens are unknown. From the reads, TCRdb called clonotypes with MiXCR, one entry per CDR3 protein. The sample holds roughly 310,000 distinct CDR3 sequences, roughly 28% seen once. The sequencing here drew on cultured PBMCs, taken from culture after CMV antigen stimulation. The receptors were gathered from a human donor in good health (CMV status not recorded). Some clones in this sample may be carry-over from other donors' samples.

The rearrangement links TRBV7-2 to TRBJ2-7, with 8 bases identical to TRBD2. Germline CDR1 SGHTA, CDR2 FQGNSA. This CDR3 spans 14 amino acids. After removal of 2 bases from V and 4 bases from J, the junction contained 4 bases not matched to a gene. CDR3 loop: CASSLSGTRYEQYF. The CDR3 bases are TGTGCCAGCAGCTTATCCGGGACTAGGTACGAGCAGTACTTC.

V usage is TRBV18 and J usage is TRBJ2-3; no reliable D call. Trimming shortened V by 3 bases and J by 5 bases, and 12 bases separated the two germline ends. Germline-derived CDR1 and CDR2 are KGHSH and LQKENI. The CDR3 is 14 residues long. The CDR3 reads CASSPTEAGDTQYF. The DNA for the CDR3 is TGTGCCAGCTCACCCACAGAAGCCGGAGATACGCAGTATTTT.

Comment on this clonotype: With a much larger clone just one base away, this may be a read error. This chain joins TRBV28 and TRBJ2-3; D may be TRBD2 (6 bases). Germline lookup yields CDR1 MDHEN and CDR2 SYDVKM. CDR3 size: 19 residues. The CDR3 reads CTSIPLRALADLMGDTQYF. The CDR3 coding sequence is TGTACCAGCATCCCTCTACGGGCGTTAGCGGACCTAATGGGAGATACGCAGTATTTT.

Remarks on this clonotype: The junction differs from germline at one of its ends, possibly a read error. This chain connects TRBV6-1 to TRBJ2-7; D is possibly TRBD1 (8 bases). CDR1 and CDR2 from the germline V gene are MNHNS and SASEGT. The CDR3 totals 17 residues. CDR3 nucleotide sequence: TGTGCCAGCAGGGAAGACAGGGGACTACCCCTATCGGGCGAGCAGTACTTC. Protein: CASREDRGLPLSGEQYF.

V gene TRBV5-4 combines with J gene TRBJ1-1; D is ambiguous. CDR1 is SGHNT, CDR2 YYREEE, per germline (reference sequence). The V end was cut by 0 bases, the J end by 5 bases, with 14 bases between. The CDR3 has 15 amino acids. The CDR3 sequence is CASSLEWGGRTEAFF. As DNA, the CDR3 is TGTGCCAGCAGCTTGGAGTGGGGAGGGCGAACTGAAGCTTTCTTT.

The chain employs TRBV27 and TRBJ2-2, with 12 bases identical to TRBD2. The CDR3 runs to 18 residues. J lost 2 bases, V lost 1 base, and 5 bases had no gene match. Germline V CDR1 and CDR2: MNHEY, SMNVEV (reference sequence). The CDR3 region has the DNA TGTGCCAGCAGTTTATATACAGGACTAGCGGGAAACACCGGGGAGCTGTTTTTT. It is translated as CASSLYTGLAGNTGELFF.

This clonotype appeared many times. This chain connects TRBV7-2 to TRBJ2-3; 12 nucleotides agree with TRBD2. The junction had 20 bases not matched to a gene; V was cut back by 3 bases and J by 7 bases. CDR1 is SGHTA, CDR2 FQGNSA, per germline. The CDR3 runs to 20 residues. Here the CDR3 DNA reads TGTGCCAGCAGCTTTAAATCCGTCCTAGCGGGAGGGCCGGATTTAAATACGCAGTATTTT. This sequence encodes CASSFKSVLAGGPDLNTQYF. The complete variable domain, with remaining parts taken from reference TRBV7-2 and TRBJ2-3, reads GAGVSQSPSNKVTEKGKDVELRCDPISGHTALYWYRQSLGQGLEFLIYFQGNSAPDKSGLPSDRFSAERTGGSVSTLTIQRTQQEDSAVYLCASSFKSVLAGGPDLNTQYFGPGTRLTVL.

The chain carries TRBV6-6 and TRBJ2-5; 7 bases agree with TRBD1. Germline values: CDR1 MNHNY, CDR2 SVGAGI (reference sequence). J gave up 2 bases and V 5 bases, and 8 bases lay outside the gene matches. The CDR3 contains 15 residues. In DNA form, the CDR3 reads TGTGCCAGCAGTGGAAAAGGGGGACAGCAAGAGACCCAGTACTTC. Translating gives CASSGKGGQQETQYF.

This clonotype was seen only a few times. The rearrangement joins TRBV20-1 to TRBJ1-1, with 8 nucleotides matching TRBD1. V lost 3 bases to trimming and J lost 7 bases; unmatched junction nucleotides: 7. This CDR3 has 13 residues. Germline CDR1 is DFQATT and CDR2 is SNEGSKA (reference sequence). The CDR3 nucleotides are TGCAGTGCTAGGACAGGGGCCAAAAATGAAGCTTTCTTT. This sequence encodes CSARTGAKNEAFF.

This chain uses TRBV10-3 with TRBJ2-7; D gene ambiguous. Trimming removed 3 bases at V and 3 bases at J, with 9 bases between. Germline V gene sequence: CDR1 ENHRY, CDR2 SYGVKD. The CDR3 is made up of 13 amino acids. CDR3 in amino acids: CAISDGRIYEQYF. DNA for the CDR3: TGTGCCATCAGTGACGGACGGATCTACGAGCAGTACTTC.

This clonotype was counted many times. The J gene is TRBJ2-5, the V gene TRBV27; D is possibly TRBD1 (6 bases). The CDR3 is 15 amino acids. Germline lookup yields CDR1 MNHEY and CDR2 SMNVEV (reference sequence). V was shortened by 3 bases and J by 1 base, with 12 bases between the two germline ends. In DNA form, the CDR3 reads TGTGCCAGCAGTTTCGGCAACAGGGCCCAAGAGACCCAGTACTTC. It codes for CASSFGNRAQETQYF.

V usage is TRBV7-9 and J usage is TRBJ1-1; D possibly corresponds to TRBD1 (6 bases). The V gene lost 3 bases and the J gene lost 8 bases, with 28 bases spanning the gap. CDR1 is SEHNR, CDR2 FQNEAQ, per germline (reference sequence). This CDR3 is built from 18 residues. Written as DNA, the CDR3 is TGTGCCAGCAGCTTGGGGGGAAGAGTTGGGGGCCCACGGAGAGAAGCTTTCTTT. This encodes CASSLGGRVGGPRREAFF.

This clonotype was detected a few times. This rearrangement joins TRBV20-1 to TRBJ2-7, with 9 positions matching TRBD2. The ends lost 0 bases at V and 4 bases at J; junction bases unmatched: 7. Germline loops: CDR1 DFQATT, CDR2 SNEGSKA (reference sequence). The CDR3 runs 15 residues. This chain's CDR3 is CSARDWAGGSYEQYF. The CDR3 DNA follows: TGCAGTGCTAGAGATTGGGCGGGAGGGAGTTACGAGCAGTACTTC.

V gene TRBV20-1 combines with J gene TRBJ1-6, with 8 bases identical to TRBD1. The J segment lost 5 bases and the V segment lost 4 bases, leaving 4 bases of the junction unmatched. The length of the CDR3 is 14 residues. Germline V gives CDR1 DFQATT, CDR2 SNEGSKA (reference sequence). CDR3 DNA: TGCAGTGCTACCCAGGACAGGGATAATTCACCCCTCCACTTT. Residues: CSATQDRDNSPLHF.

The chain carries TRBV6-6 and TRBJ1-1, with D possibly matching TRBD1 (5 bases). V was shortened by 5 bases and J by 4 bases, with 14 bases between the two germline ends. CDR1 is MNHNY and CDR2 is SVGAGI in the germline V gene (reference sequence). This CDR3 is built from 14 residues. CDR3 nucleotide sequence: TGTGCCAGCAGTGTGTCCCGGAGGGGCACTGAAGCTTTCTTT. It yields the protein CASSVSRRGTEAFF.

The CDR3 coding sequence is TGTGCCAGCAGTTCAGGGGGCCCGGCCGGAAAGACCCAGTACTTC. This codes for CASSSGGPAGKTQYF. The J gene is TRBJ2-5, the V gene TRBV28, with 8 nucleotides matching TRBD1. Germline CDR1 MDHEN, CDR2 SYDVKM. The ends lost 4 bases at V and 6 bases at J; junction bases unmatched: 10. This CDR3 has 15 residues.

This clonotype has only a few counts. The rearrangement joins TRBV29-1 to TRBJ2-3; perhaps TRBD2 as D (6 bases). The CDR3 totals 12 residues. Germline V gene sequence: CDR1 SQVTM, CDR2 ANQGSEA. V dropped 7 bases and J dropped 4 bases, with 12 bases sitting between them. The CDR3 coding sequence is TGCAGCGGGGGGGAGATGTCAGATACGCAGTATTTT. Translated: CSGGEMSDTQYF.

This clonotype has just a few counts. The V and J genes are TRBV27 and TRBJ2-3, with D perhaps assigned TRBD1 or TRBD2 (5 bases each). Germline CDR1 reads MNHEY; CDR2 reads SMNVEV (reference sequence). V was clipped by 6 bases and J by 6 bases, with 13 bases between them. The CDR3 spans 13 residues. CDR3 nucleotides: TGTGCCAGCAGCCGTCAGGGAGCGGATACGCAGTATTTT. Protein sequence: CASSRQGADTQYF.

The gene calls are TRBV27 and TRBJ2-1; TRBD2 agrees at 12 bases. V was pared by 1 base and J by 7 bases, with 5 bases of the junction left unmatched. Per germline, CDR1 MNHEY and CDR2 SMNVEV (reference sequence). The CDR3 consists of 16 residues. CDR3 sequence reads: CASSLYPSGGGNEQFF. CDR3 coding DNA: TGTGCCAGCAGTTTATATCCTAGCGGGGGGGGGAATGAGCAGTTCTTC.

CDR3 in amino acids: CASSLRQKDTQYF. In DNA, the CDR3 is TGTGCCAGCAGTCTGCGACAGAAAGATACGCAGTATTTT. This sequence joins TRBV12-3 or TRBV12-4 and TRBJ2-3, with a tentative D call TRBD1 (5 bases). This CDR3 is 13 amino acids long. V shed 5 bases and J shed 5 bases, with 11 bases lying between them.

This clonotype turned up a few times. V and J are TRBV19 and TRBJ1-6; D is undetermined. CDR3 size: 15 residues. V was clipped by 2 bases and J by 7 bases, with 12 bases between them. Germline CDR1 is LNHDA and CDR2 is SQIVND (reference sequence). CDR3 sequence: CASSISNGPNSPLHF. The CDR3 nucleotides are TGTGCCAGTAGTATATCAAACGGACCCAATTCACCCCTCCACTTT.

V and J are TRBV5-4 and TRBJ2-3; 8 bases map to TRBD1. Germline trimming cut 4 bases from V and 1 base from J; bases unmatched to any gene: 2. CDR3 length equals 14 residues. Germline V gives CDR1 SGHNT, CDR2 YYREEE (reference sequence). Written as DNA, the CDR3 is TGTGCCAGCAGCCGGACAGGGCGCACAGATACGCAGTATTTT. Protein product: CASSRTGRTDTQYF.

V gene TRBV6-1 combines with J gene TRBJ1-1, with TRBD1 matching over 10 bases. Germline loops: CDR1 MNHNS, CDR2 SASEGT. The CDR3 runs to 15 residues. Unmatched junction bases numbered 6, after V lost 5 bases and J lost 3 bases. The CDR3 nucleotides are TGTGCCAGCAGTCCTAAGGACAGGGGGTACACTGAAGCTTTCTTT. Encoded protein: CASSPKDRGYTEAFF.

This clonotype was recorded a few times. The DNA of the CDR3 is TGTGCCAGCAGCGTAGTCGGGGATCCCTACGAGCAGTACTTC. As protein: CASSVVGDPYEQYF. The rearrangement uses TRBV9 and TRBJ2-7, with D perhaps TRBD2 (5 bases). CDR1 and CDR2 from the germline V gene are SGDLS and YYNGEE. V shed 0 bases and J shed 2 bases, with 9 bases lying between them. The CDR3 runs to 14 residues.